The 18 T cell receptor beta chains given below trace back to one sample, sequenced in a study of cytomegalovirus exposure and HLA in healthy donors. The PCR was carried out with 60 Vbeta primers and 13 Jbeta primers. Repertoires were generated with immunoSEQ multiplex PCR, while TCRdb's copy carries only in-frame clones and drops some. Here the sample spans approximately 120,000 clones, around 85% being singletons. Sequencing input: PBMCs. These TCRs come from a woman in her 30s in good health and CMV-seropositive.

V is TRBV6-5 and J is TRBJ1-1; D unresolved. The CDR3 is made up of 11 amino acids. The V and J ends lost 8 bases and 4 bases respectively, with 8 bases between them. CDR1 is MNHEY, CDR2 SVGAGI, per germline. The DNA of the CDR3 is TGTGCCAGCGAGGGCCCCACTGAAGCTTTCTTT. Translating it yields CASEGPTEAFF.

This clone was counted only a few times. The chain carries TRBV9 and TRBJ2-3; 15 bases fit TRBD2. This CDR3 has 17 amino acids. The J segment lost 4 bases and the V segment lost 4 bases, leaving 7 bases of the junction unmatched. CDR1 is SGDLS and CDR2 is YYNGEE in the germline V gene. This CDR3 is CASSPGLAGGIADTQYF. The CDR3 bases are TGTGCCAGCAGCCCGGGACTAGCGGGAGGAATAGCAGATACGCAGTATTTT.

This chain connects TRBV11-2 to TRBJ2-7; D gene ambiguous. Trimming left V 0 bases short and J 4 bases short, with 13 bases between. CDR1 and CDR2 from the germline V gene are SGHAT and FQNNGV. The CDR3 spans 15 residues. CDR3 nucleotides: TGTGCCAGCAGCTTAGAACAGCACAAACTTTACGAGCAGTACTTC. This codes for CASSLEQHKLYEQYF.

The V gene is TRBV28, the J gene TRBJ1-2; 7 bases line up with TRBD1. CDR3 length: 12 residues. Germline CDR1 and CDR2: MDHEN and SYDVKM. Unmatched junction bases numbered 0, after V lost 4 bases and J lost 4 bases. In DNA form, the CDR3 reads TGTGCCAGCAGTTGGGACAGCTATGGCTACACCTTC. Its protein product is CASSWDSYGYTF.

V usage is TRBV4-1 and J usage is TRBJ1-5; D might be TRBD1 (5 bases). This CDR3 contains 16 residues. Trimming took off 2 bases at V and 7 bases at J, with 18 bases between the two ends. Germline CDR1 and CDR2: MGHRA and YSYEKL. CDR3 nucleotide sequence: TGCGCCAGCAGCCAATCACTTGGACATATGACCCAGCCCCAGCATTTT. This translates into CASSQSLGHMTQPQHF.

The sample holds a few counts of this clone. The chain joins TRBV9 to TRBJ2-2; D perhaps matches TRBD2 (5 bases). CDR1 is SGDLS and CDR2 is YYNGEE in the germline V gene. V dropped 0 bases and J dropped 8 bases, with 8 bases sitting between them. The CDR3 totals 13 residues. CDR3 DNA: TGTGCCAGCAGCGTAGTGAGCGGAGGGGAGCTGTTTTTT. It codes for CASSVVSGGELFF.

CDR3 amino acids: CASSLFAGGGNPNGYTF. CDR3 DNA sequence: TGTGCCAGCAGCTTATTTGCAGGGGGCGGAAACCCGAATGGCTACACCTTC. The gene calls are TRBV7-8 and TRBJ1-2; 8 bases line up with TRBD1. In germline, CDR1 is SGHVS, CDR2 FQNEAQ. The CDR3 runs to 17 residues. The J segment lost 6 bases and the V segment lost 2 bases, leaving 14 bases of the junction unmatched. Full variable domain (remainder filled in from reference TRBV7-8 and TRBJ1-2): GAGVSQSPRYKVAKRGQDVALRCDPISGHVSLFWYQQALGQGPEFLTYFQNEAQLDKSGLPSDRFFAERPEGSVSTLKIQRTQQEDSAVYLCASSLFAGGGNPNGYTFGSGTRLTVV.

The V call is TRBV5-6, the J call TRBJ2-1; 7 bases line up with TRBD1. V lost 4 bases and J lost 5; bases outside the gene matches: 9. Germline values: CDR1 SGHDT, CDR2 YYEEEE. The CDR3 is 15 residues long. As DNA, the CDR3 is TGTGCCAGCAGCCCAGGCGTCAGGGGGAACAATGAGCAGTTCTTC. Its translation is CASSPGVRGNNEQFF.

The chain links TRBV5-4 to TRBJ1-2, with 9 bases fitting TRBD1. This CDR3 has 15 residues. Germline V lookup: CDR1 SGHNT, CDR2 YYREEE (reference sequence). With 5 bases clipped from V and 2 bases from J, the junction kept 7 bases outside the gene matches. CDR3 protein: CASRRTGTGNYGYTF. The CDR3 nucleotides are TGTGCCAGCAGGCGTACCGGGACAGGGAACTATGGCTACACCTTC.

This clone occurred once. The rearrangement links TRBV28 to TRBJ1-3, with 7 bases identical to TRBD1. J was trimmed by 0 bases and V by 1 base; bases with no gene match: 6. CDR1 is MDHEN and CDR2 is SYDVKM in the germline V gene. This CDR3 contains 17 residues. CDR3 loop: CASSLSRGASSGNTIYF. CDR3 in DNA: TGTGCCAGCAGTTTATCCAGGGGGGCCTCCTCTGGAAACACCATATATTTT.

This clone was observed once. The chain recombines TRBV5-6 with TRBJ2-7; TRBD1 matches at 8 bases. The CDR3 consists of 13 residues. Germline CDR1 reads SGHDT; CDR2 reads YYEEEE. V gave up 2 bases and J gave up 5 bases; unmatched junction bases: 3. This CDR3 reads CASSFRGLNEQYF. The CDR3 nucleotides are TGTGCCAGCAGCTTCAGGGGGCTCAACGAGCAGTACTTC.

J is TRBJ2-7 and V is TRBV7-9, with 7 nucleotides matching TRBD1. There are 14 residues in the CDR3. The germline CDR1 and CDR2 sequences are SEHNR and FQNEAQ (reference sequence). J lost 0 bases, V lost 9 bases, and 8 bases had no gene match. This CDR3 reads CASISDRASYEQYF. The CDR3, as DNA: TGTGCCAGTATTTCAGACAGGGCCTCCTACGAGCAGTACTTC.

The V call is TRBV5-1, the J call TRBJ1-2, with 8 bases lining up with TRBD1. V shed 1 base, J shed 4 bases, and the junction held 12 bases outside the gene matches. This CDR3 has 17 residues. CDR1 and CDR2 (germline): SGHRS, YFSETQ. CDR3 region: CASSLTGTGPGSYGYTF. Written as DNA, the CDR3 is TGCGCCAGCAGCTTGACCGGGACAGGCCCAGGTAGCTATGGCTACACCTTC.

With respect to this clone: An end of the junction does not agree with germline; a read error may underlie this. CDR3 coding DNA: TGTTCCAGCGTGTCCAGCGGGGATAATGAGCAGTTCTTC. Its protein product is CSSVSSGDNEQFF. The rearrangement uses TRBV7-9 and TRBJ2-1; 7 nucleotides agree with TRBD2. CDR1 and CDR2 (germline): SEHNR, FQNEAQ (reference sequence). This CDR3 contains 13 residues.

This chain links TRBV6-5 with TRBJ2-7; 7 nucleotides match TRBD1. The CDR3 is made up of 14 amino acids. Germline V gene sequence: CDR1 MNHEY, CDR2 SVGAGI. V trimming: 4 bases; J trimming: 3 bases; junction bases outside the gene matches: 6. The CDR3 sequence: CASSSLGQYYEQYF. As DNA, the CDR3 is TGTGCCAGCAGTTCCCTGGGACAGTACTACGAGCAGTACTTC.

This clone appeared a few times. This chain joins TRBV28 and TRBJ1-3; D gene unclear. The CDR3 sequence is 14 residues long. Germline CDR1 MDHEN, CDR2 SYDVKM. V shed 6 bases and J shed 0 bases, with 9 bases lying between them. CDR3 in DNA: TGTGCCAGCAGGGACTCGCTCTCTGGAAACACCATATATTTT. Protein: CASRDSLSGNTIYF.

V gene TRBV5-1 combines with J gene TRBJ1-5; 9 bases agree with TRBD1. CDR1 and CDR2 from the germline V gene are SGHRS and YFSETQ. V lost 4 bases to trimming and J lost 3 bases; unmatched junction nucleotides: 8. This CDR3 has 16 residues. DNA for the CDR3: TGCGCCAGCAGCACCCCGGGACAGGGTATCAATCAGCCCCAGCATTTT. This gives the protein CASSTPGQGINQPQHF.

This clone was recorded a few times. The DNA of the CDR3 is TGTGCCATCAGCCCCGAAGGCCCGGGAACCGGGGAGCTGTTTTTT. Its translation is CAISPEGPGTGELFF. This chain joins TRBV10-3 and TRBJ2-2, with D tentatively TRBD2 (5 bases). This CDR3 region has 15 residues. Trimming pared 6 bases from V and 5 bases from J, leaving 16 bases between. Germline values: CDR1 ENHRY, CDR2 SYGVKD.